The 3 T cell receptor beta chains listed next were all sequenced from one sample in a study of T cell responses to AZD1222 COVID-19 vaccine. Clones were read by immunoSEQ multiplex PCR, and TCRdb kept only the in-frame ones, dropping some. The table includes over 130,000 clones, about 89% detected once. Sample: peripheral blood, taken 28 days after the second dose of the MenACWY control vaccine. These receptors originate from an adult who received the MenACWY meningococcal vaccine as a control.

The rearrangement joins TRBV7-9 to TRBJ2-3; possibly TRBD2 for D (5 bases). The germline CDR1 and CDR2 sequences are SEHNR and FQNEAQ (reference sequence). This CDR3 is built from 16 residues. Trimming stripped 0 bases from V and 2 bases from J, with 12 bases between. The CDR3 DNA reads as TGTGCCAGCAGCTTAGCCCGTAGCGATCACACAGATACGCAGTATTTT. This codes for CASSLARSDHTDTQYF.

CDR3 sequence: CSVTDGRGNWRSSYNEQFF. CDR3 nucleotide sequence: TGCAGCGTGACCGACGGCAGGGGTAATTGGCGTAGCTCCTACAATGAGCAGTTCTTC. The chain links TRBV29-1 to TRBJ2-1; D is perhaps TRBD1 (6 bases). Looked up from germline, CDR1 is SQVTM and CDR2 is ANQGSEA. Trimming took off 6 bases at V and 0 bases at J, with 27 bases between the two ends. The CDR3 spans 19 residues.

This rearrangement joins TRBV10-3 to TRBJ2-1; 7 bases are shared with TRBD2. This CDR3 region has 15 residues. Germline lookup yields CDR1 ENHRY and CDR2 SYGVKD. With 0 bases clipped from V and 7 bases from J, the junction kept 6 bases outside the gene matches. CDR3 DNA sequence: TGTGCCATCAGTGAGTCGATAAGCGGGAATAATGAGCAGTTCTTC. This codes for CAISESISGNNEQFF.